What follows are 23 T cell receptor beta chains derived from one specimen sequenced in a study of patients and donors after allogeneic stem cell transplantation. MiXCR was run by TCRdb on the RT-PCR reads, yielding one entry per CDR3 protein. The sample yields about 39,000 distinct CDR3 sequences, over 25% seen once. Sequencing was done on a sample of blood, either unsorted or a sorted T cell fraction (not recorded which). These receptors were obtained from a human donor who was either an allogeneic HSCT recipient or a stem cell or donor lymphocyte infusion donor (not recorded which). It is not recorded whose cells these are; they may come from a transplant donor.

The rearrangement uses TRBV28 and TRBJ1-2; D possibly corresponds to TRBD1 (5 bases). Trimming shortened V by 6 bases and J by 4 bases, and 21 bases separated the two germline ends. This CDR3 is built from 16 residues. Looked up from germline, CDR1 is MDHEN and CDR2 is SYDVKM. The CDR3: CASSRSTVPGGYGYTF. CDR3 nucleotide sequence: TGTGCCAGCAGCCGCAGCACAGTCCCCGGGGGCTATGGCTACACCTTC.

The gene calls are TRBV3-1 and TRBJ2-6; maybe TRBD2 (5 bases). V was pared by 5 bases and J by 4 bases, with 15 bases between. This CDR3 spans 16 amino acids. The germline gives CDR1 LGHDT, CDR2 YNNKEL (reference sequence). CDR3 bases: TGTGCCAGCAGCTTTACCAGGCGGGTCGGGGCCAACGTCCTGACTTTC. Its protein product is CASSFTRRVGANVLTF.

This clonotype was detected ten times or more. The chain joins TRBV9 to TRBJ1-2, with 7 bases matching TRBD1. The CDR3 totals 14 residues. V shed 4 bases, J shed 2 bases, and the junction held 5 bases outside the gene matches. Germline CDR1 SGDLS, CDR2 YYNGEE. In DNA form, the CDR3 reads TGTGCCAGCAGCTCCCAGACAGGGAACTATGGCTACACCTTC. Amino acids: CASSSQTGNYGYTF.

This chain uses TRBV12-3 or TRBV12-4 with TRBJ1-6; D is perhaps TRBD1 (5 bases). The CDR3 is 12 amino acids. V shed 5 bases and J shed 14 bases, with 13 bases lying between them. The CDR3 coding sequence is TGTGCCAGCAGTCCGGGGACCGAAACCCTCCACTTT. Its translation is CASSPGTETLHF.

CDR3 nucleotide sequence: TGTGCCAGCAGCTTAAATTCCGGGGAGACCCAGTACTTC. It codes for CASSLNSGETQYF. J is TRBJ2-5 and V is TRBV11-3; no definite D call. The CDR3 is made up of 13 amino acids. Trimming took 2 bases from V and 5 from J, leaving 9 bases between them. Per germline, CDR1 SGHNT and CDR2 YENEEA.

The chain has TRBV28 and TRBJ2-7; D is possibly TRBD1 (6 bases). Germline V lookup: CDR1 MDHEN, CDR2 SYDVKM. The CDR3 runs to 16 residues. The V gene lost 3 bases and the J gene lost 3 bases, with 18 bases spanning the gap. CDR3 in amino acids: CASSFKQGRINYEQYF. CDR3 in DNA: TGTGCCAGCAGTTTTAAACAGGGAAGAATTAACTACGAGCAGTACTTC.

This clonotype was seen a few times. The chain links TRBV27 to TRBJ1-1; no clear D gene. CDR1 is MNHEY, CDR2 SMNVEV, per germline (reference sequence). V shed 5 bases and J shed 7 bases, with 17 bases lying between them. CDR3 length equals 14 residues. CDR3 amino acids: CASSLSFRTHEAFF. The CDR3 nucleotides are TGTGCCAGCAGTCTCTCCTTTCGTACACATGAAGCTTTCTTT.

This clonotype was seen a few times. V and J are TRBV30 and TRBJ2-5; D is ambiguous. This CDR3 has 14 amino acids. Looked up from germline, CDR1 is GTSNPN and CDR2 is SVGIG (reference sequence). With 3 bases removed from V and 5 bases from J, the gap between germline ends came to 16 bases. The CDR3 DNA reads as TGTGCCTGGAGACCAGCCGCTACCTCGGAGACCCAGTACTTC. Translating gives CAWRPAATSETQYF.

The CDR3 DNA sequence: TGTGCCAGCAGCCAAGCTAATCAGGCCCCTGGTGGCTACACCTTC. It codes for CASSQANQAPGGYTF. The V call is TRBV3-1, the J call TRBJ1-2, with unresolved D. V was cut by 1 base and J by 7 bases, with 16 bases left in between. This CDR3 is built from 15 residues. Germline-derived CDR1 and CDR2 are LGHDT and YNNKEL (reference sequence).

This clonotype was counted between two and nine times. This chain uses TRBV5-1 with TRBJ1-1; D is ambiguous. Germline lookup yields CDR1 SGHRS and CDR2 YFSETQ. The CDR3 has 13 amino acids. V shed 0 bases and J shed 5 bases, with 8 bases lying between them. The CDR3 bases are TGCGCCAGCAGCTTGGGGTTAGATACTGAAGCTTTCTTT. Its translation is CASSLGLDTEAFF.

The rearrangement uses TRBV29-1 and TRBJ1-1; no clear D gene. V shed 5 bases and J shed 1 base, with 11 bases lying between them. Germline V gene data show CDR1 as SQVTM and CDR2 as ANQGSEA. The CDR3 consists of 13 residues. The CDR3 loop is CSVTGRWNTEAFF. CDR3 sequence (DNA): TGCAGCGTTACCGGACGGTGGAACACTGAAGCTTTCTTT.

This clonotype came up many times. The CDR3 bases are TGTGCCAGCGCTAACAGGGGGCGGAACACTGAAGCTTTCTTT. Translated, it gives CASANRGRNTEAFF. The chain uses TRBV12-3 or TRBV12-4 and TRBJ1-1, with 9 bases lining up with TRBD1. The CDR3 has 14 residues. The V segment lost 8 bases and the J segment 1 base; nucleotides outside the gene matches: 5.

The rearrangement links TRBV7-2 to TRBJ2-4, with D uncertain. The CDR3 contains 15 residues. Trimming stripped 7 bases from V and 1 base from J, with 14 bases between. CDR1 is SGHTA and CDR2 is FQGNSA in the germline V gene. The CDR3: CASNHPTEAKNIQYF. CDR3 coding DNA: TGTGCCAGCAACCACCCCACCGAGGCCAAAAACATTCAGTACTTC.

The rearrangement links TRBV5-1 to TRBJ1-2; the D is unclear. Germline loops: CDR1 SGHRS, CDR2 YFSETQ. V gave up 1 base and J gave up 0 bases, with 7 bases separating them. The CDR3 covers 14 residues. The DNA of the CDR3 is TGCGCCAGCAGCTTGTCCCCAGCTAACTATGGCTACACCTTC. Protein product: CASSLSPANYGYTF.

This clonotype was seen a handful of times. V gene TRBV7-2 combines with J gene TRBJ1-4, with 7 bases that match TRBD1. Germline loops: CDR1 SGHTA, CDR2 FQGNSA. V was pared by 5 bases and J by 8 bases, with 5 bases of the junction left unmatched. The CDR3 extends over 13 amino acids. The CDR3 is CASSVRQGEKLFF. In DNA form, the CDR3 reads TGTGCCAGCAGCGTACGACAGGGCGAAAAACTGTTTTTT.

Ten or more counts support this clonotype. The J gene is TRBJ1-1, the V gene TRBV4-3; D remains ambiguous. Trimming took off 2 bases at V and 2 bases at J, with 6 bases between the two ends. CDR3 length: 13 residues. Germline V gives CDR1 LGHNA, CDR2 YSLEER. The CDR3 DNA reads TGCGCCAGCAGCCAAACCCAAAACACTGAAGCTTTCTTT. Residues: CASSQTQNTEAFF.

This clonotype was picked up a small number of times. V gene TRBV7-6 combines with J gene TRBJ1-2; 11 bases are a match to TRBD1. J was trimmed by 5 bases and V by 5 bases; bases with no gene match: 13. CDR1 and CDR2 (germline): SGHVS, FNYEAQ. This CDR3 has 17 amino acids. DNA of the CDR3: TGTGCCAGCAGCCCCTCCCTTGGACAGGGGGCGTATTATGGCTACACCTTC. It specifies CASSPSLGQGAYYGYTF.

The J gene is TRBJ1-6, the V gene TRBV20-1, with D perhaps TRBD1 (6 bases). This CDR3 contains 13 residues. In germline, CDR1 is DFQATT, CDR2 SNEGSKA (reference sequence). Trimming took 1 base from V and 8 from J, leaving 9 bases between them. The CDR3 sequence: CSARGGAYSPLHF. In DNA, the CDR3 is TGCAGTGCTAGAGGGGGGGCTTATTCACCCCTCCACTTT.

This clonotype was recorded at least ten times. J is TRBJ1-5 and V is TRBV6-6; the D gene is possibly TRBD1 (5 bases). Germline CDR1 MNHNY, CDR2 SVGAGI (reference sequence). The CDR3 loop spans 16 amino acids. Trimming pared 0 bases from V and 6 bases from J, leaving 15 bases between. The CDR3 reads CASSYSRWGEAQPQHF. The CDR3 nucleotides read TGTGCCAGCAGTTACTCGAGGTGGGGGGAAGCTCAGCCCCAGCATTTT.

The chain employs TRBV7-8 and TRBJ2-1; tentatively, D is TRBD2 (5 bases). Trimming took off 5 bases at V and 8 bases at J, with 13 bases between the two ends. Germline CDR1 and CDR2: SGHVS and FQNEAQ. The CDR3 spans 13 residues. The CDR3 is CASSQATRDEQFF. CDR3 bases: TGTGCCAGCAGCCAAGCCACTAGGGATGAGCAGTTCTTC.

The chain employs TRBV3-1 and TRBJ2-1; TRBD2 matches 11 bases. Looked up from germline, CDR1 is LGHDT and CDR2 is YNNKEL (reference sequence). This CDR3 region has 17 residues. With 3 bases clipped from V and 3 bases from J, the junction kept 7 bases outside the gene matches. The CDR3 loop is CASSQFKGTSGYNEQFF. CDR3 in DNA: TGTGCCAGCAGCCAGTTCAAGGGGACTAGCGGCTACAATGAGCAGTTCTTC.

This clonotype was detected ten times or more. The gene calls are TRBV20-1 and TRBJ1-1; 8 positions agree with TRBD1. Germline CDR1 DFQATT, CDR2 SNEGSKA (reference sequence). This CDR3 comprises 13 residues. The V gene end was trimmed by 5 bases and the J gene end by 6 bases; junction bases not matched to a gene: 8. CDR3 in DNA: TGCAGTGCTGTCTATGACAGGGGCGCTGAAGCTTTCTTT. Translated: CSAVYDRGAEAFF.

This chain joins TRBV6-5 and TRBJ2-1; D is perhaps TRBD2 (6 bases). Germline V gene data show CDR1 as MNHEY and CDR2 as SVGAGI. V was trimmed by 7 bases and J by 0 bases, leaving 13 bases between them. The length of the CDR3 is 15 residues. The CDR3 spells CASTPLGGSYNEQFF. The CDR3 DNA sequence: TGTGCCAGCACCCCCCTCGGGGGCTCCTACAATGAGCAGTTCTTC.